This T cell receptor beta chain was identified in a study of CD8+ T cells in alopecia areata. Study overall: Among treated patients, oral tofacitinib was administered at 5 to 10 mg twice daily. Study-level points and caveats: Among patients, TCR sharing was less clear than in mice, a difference possibly due in part to HLA diversity in the patient population.

cDNA prepared by RNA extraction and subsequent reverse transcription served as the template for sequencing. Produced via immunoSEQ multiplex PCR; TCRdb's table is partial and in-frame only. The table has more than 100,000 clones, 45% to 65% seen once. The CDR3 loop spans 14 amino acids. Trimming pared 6 bases from V and 1 base from J, leaving 7 bases between. In germline, CDR1 is MNHEY, CDR2 SMNVEV (reference sequence). On this clone: Its cognate antigen is unknown.

This clonotype was obtained from a human donor with alopecia areata. This chain uses TRBV27 with TRBJ2-6; the D is unclear. Sequenced material: CD4+ T cells sorted from blood, taken at week 0. CDR3 in amino acids: CASSLSSGANVLTF. CDR3 nucleotides: TGTGCCAGCAGCCTTTCATCTGGGGCCAACGTCCTGACTTTC.